This passage covers 12 T cell receptor beta chains from one sample sequenced in a study of graft-versus-host responses after intestinal transplantation. Assay used: immunoSEQ multiplex PCR; TCRdb lists only in-frame clones, some missing. Of roughly 27,000 clones in the sample, 70% to 90% were seen once. The material was PBMCs, obtained around 29 days after intestinal transplant. The receptors originated from a human patient who received an intestinal transplant, so some T cells may come from the graft donor.

V is TRBV6-1 and J is TRBJ1-4, with D tentatively TRBD1 (5 bases). The CDR3 consists of 14 residues. Germline lookup yields CDR1 MNHNS and CDR2 SASEGT. V lost 11 bases, J lost 4 bases, and 17 bases lay in between. The CDR3 spells CARRLGRDNEKLFF. CDR3 sequence (DNA): TGTGCCCGCCGACTGGGCAGGGATAATGAAAAACTGTTTTTT.

This sequence joins TRBV2 and TRBJ1-1; D gene uncertain. Between the trimmed V and J ends, which lost 3 bases and 7 bases, there was a span of 9 bases. Germline lookup yields CDR1 SNHLY and CDR2 FYNNEI. CDR3 length: 12 residues. The CDR3 here is CASSDGQLEAFF. The CDR3 bases are TGTGCCAGCAGTGATGGGCAGCTTGAAGCTTTCTTT. The full variable domain, completed using reference TRBV2 and TRBJ1-1, is EPEVTQTPSHQVTQMGQEVILRCVPISNHLYFYWYRQILGQKVEFLVSFYNNEISEKSEIFDDQFSVERPDGSNFTLKIRSTKLEDSAMYFCASSDGQLEAFFGQGTRLTVV.

This chain uses TRBV10-1 with TRBJ1-2, with 7 bases fitting TRBD1. Germline V gene data show CDR1 as WNHNN and CDR2 as SYGVQD (reference sequence). V was pared by 1 base and J by 7 bases, with 0 bases of the junction left unmatched. The CDR3 has 12 residues. CDR3 protein: CASSEYRGGYTF. CDR3 in DNA: TGCGCCAGCAGTGAGTACAGGGGTGGCTACACCTTC.

This clone has a single count. J is TRBJ2-1 and V is TRBV2; no definite D call. Trimming took 0 bases from V and 9 from J, leaving 3 bases between them. The CDR3 is made up of 11 amino acids. Germline CDR1 and CDR2: SNHLY and FYNNEI. The chain's CDR3 is CASSEAGEQFF. The CDR3 nucleotides read TGTGCCAGCAGTGAAGCGGGTGAGCAGTTCTTC.

This sequence joins TRBV5-1 and TRBJ1-1, with no clear D. Germline CDR1 and CDR2: SGHRS and YFSETQ. Trimming shortened V by 0 bases and J by 7 bases, and 13 bases separated the two germline ends. The CDR3 contains 14 residues. This CDR3 reads CASSLEGGQLEAFF. Here the CDR3 DNA reads TGCGCCAGCAGCTTGGAGGGCGGGCAGCTTGAAGCTTTCTTT.

V and J are TRBV7-2 and TRBJ1-1; no reliable D call. The CDR3 totals 11 residues. V lost 4 bases to trimming and J lost 11 bases, with 11 bases between them. Germline CDR1 and CDR2: SGHTA and FQGNSA. The CDR3 loop is CASSSDWPAFF. The CDR3 DNA sequence: TGTGCCAGCAGCTCGGACTGGCCGGCTTTCTTT. The variable domain in full, with the rest retrieved from reference TRBV7-2 and TRBJ1-1, is GAGVSQSPSNKVTEKGKDVELRCDPISGHTALYWYRQSLGQGLEFLIYFQGNSAPDKSGLPSDRFSAERTGGSVSTLTIQRTQQEDSAVYLCASSSDWPAFFGQGTRLTVV.

The V gene is TRBV7-9, the J gene TRBJ2-3; TRBD2 aligns across 11 bases. Unmatched junction bases numbered 3, after V lost 3 bases and J lost 4 bases. The CDR3 has 15 residues. Germline V gene sequence: CDR1 SEHNR, CDR2 FQNEAQ (reference sequence). CDR3: CASSLTSGVSDTQYF. CDR3 nucleotide sequence: TGTGCCAGCAGCTTGACTAGCGGGGTCTCAGATACGCAGTATTTT.

The chain joins TRBV5-4 to TRBJ2-1; D is perhaps TRBD2 (5 bases). Germline CDR1 SGHNT, CDR2 YYREEE (reference sequence). Trimming removed 0 bases from V and 7 bases from J, with 8 bases in between. The CDR3 spans 13 residues. For the CDR3, the DNA is TGTGCCAGCAGCTTGGCGGGGAGTAATGAGCAGTTCTTC. As protein: CASSLAGSNEQFF.

The chain has TRBV7-3 and TRBJ2-2; D is ambiguous. Germline V gene sequence: CDR1 SGHTA, CDR2 FQGTGA. The CDR3 sequence is 12 residues long. V lost 3 bases and J lost 4, with 3 bases in between. The CDR3 sequence is CASSFRTGELFF. For the CDR3, the DNA is TGTGCCAGCAGCTTTCGCACCGGGGAGCTGTTTTTT.

The chain employs TRBV29-1 and TRBJ1-2; 9 bases map to TRBD1. The CDR3 sequence is 14 residues long. Germline V gene lookup returns CDR1 SQVTM and CDR2 ANQGSEA. The V gene end was trimmed by 4 bases and the J gene end by 4 bases; junction bases not matched to a gene: 7. The CDR3 DNA sequence: TGCAGCGTTGTTATTGGACAGGGGACCTATGGCTACACCTTC. Its protein product is CSVVIGQGTYGYTF.

The V call is TRBV4-1, the J call TRBJ2-2, with TRBD2 identical over 7 bases. Germline V gives CDR1 MGHRA, CDR2 YSYEKL. CDR3 length: 17 amino acids. Germline trimming cut 1 base from V and 0 bases from J; bases unmatched to any gene: 5. The chain's CDR3 is CASSQGASGANTGELFF. The CDR3 region has the DNA TGCGCCAGCAGCCAAGGAGCGAGCGGGGCGAACACCGGGGAGCTGTTTTTT.

The chain combines TRBV5-1 with TRBJ2-2, with D possibly being TRBD1 or TRBD2 (5 bases each). CDR1 is SGHRS and CDR2 is YFSETQ in the germline V gene. The V end was cut by 3 bases, the J end by 4 bases, with 22 bases between. The CDR3 consists of 18 residues. The CDR3 loop reads CASSSLKQGVASTGELFF. For the CDR3, the DNA is TGCGCCAGCAGCTCCCTAAAGCAGGGAGTCGCGAGCACCGGGGAGCTGTTTTTT.